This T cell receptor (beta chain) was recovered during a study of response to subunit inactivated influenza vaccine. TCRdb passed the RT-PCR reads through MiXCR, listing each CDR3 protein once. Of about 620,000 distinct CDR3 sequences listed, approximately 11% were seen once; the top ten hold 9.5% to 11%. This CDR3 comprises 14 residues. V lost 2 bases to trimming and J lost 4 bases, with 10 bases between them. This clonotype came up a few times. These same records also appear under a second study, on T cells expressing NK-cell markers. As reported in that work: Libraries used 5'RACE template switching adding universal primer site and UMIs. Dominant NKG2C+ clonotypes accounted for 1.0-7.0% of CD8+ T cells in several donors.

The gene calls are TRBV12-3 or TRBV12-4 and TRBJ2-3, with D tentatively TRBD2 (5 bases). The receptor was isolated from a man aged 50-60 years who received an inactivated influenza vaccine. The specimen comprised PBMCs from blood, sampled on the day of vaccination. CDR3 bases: TGTGCCAGCAGTTTAAACTTGGACTCAGATACGCAGTATTTT. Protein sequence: CASSLNLDSDTQYF.